This T cell receptor (beta chain) was captured by sequencing in a study of Ad26.COV2.S vaccination and SARS-CoV-2 variants. In the study overall: Intramuscular Ad26.COV2.S doses were given once or twice, 56 days apart. Study conclusions and caveats: Once vaccination had occurred, spike-specific CD8+ and CD4+ T cell responses reportedly showed substantial breadth.

TCRdb keeps only in-frame clones here, not all; method: immunoSEQ multiplex PCR. The sample lists a few hundred thousand clones, about four fifths occurring once. As for treatment: over 15 received Ad26.COV2.S at low or high dose, single or two shots; 5 received placebo; per-sample allocation not given. Vaccine and placebo recipients were sampled on day 63 after the first injection. A Boston donor was an adult aged 18-55 years. This CDR3 spans 15 amino acids. The V and J ends lost 3 bases and 6 bases, in that order; junction bases with no gene match: 8. The germline V gene encodes CDR1 MNHEY and CDR2 SMNVEV (reference sequence). Concerning this clone: Its target is not known.

This sequence joins TRBV27 and TRBJ2-1; 7 bases align to TRBD2. The sequence came from a person aged 18 to 59 who received the Ad26.COV2.S COVID-19 vaccine or a placebo. The specimen was peripheral blood, collected in a trial of Ad26.COV2.S vaccine versus placebo. The CDR3 nucleotides are TGTGCCAGCAGTTTTATCACAGGCGGGGGCAATGAGCAGTTCTTC. As protein: CASSFITGGGNEQFF.